This passage covers 5 T cell receptor beta chains from one sample sequenced in a study of PD-1 blockade in mismatch repair-deficient tumors (TCRdb year 2017). The library came from the immunoSEQ multiplex PCR assay. Drawn from immuneACCESS, this table holds only the in-frame rearrangements with V and J called that TCRdb kept. Clones are partly lost; checked studies trace under half to an unresolved V gene and leave the rest unexplained. The sample has just over 25,000 clones on record, 70% to 85% of them singletons. Under 3.5% of the sample is in the top ten clones. The label giving this sample's time point can be read as: peripheral blood before pembrolizumab. The input for sequencing was PBMCs, taken before pembrolizumab treatment. The source is an adult with mismatch repair-deficient cancer.

As concerns this clone: No conserved phenylalanine or tryptophan ends this CDR3, so it is likely a read error. No DNA is shown, since the ends of the CDR3 on it are uncertain; the CDR3 is the one TCRdb lists. The gene calls are TRBV19 and TRBJ2-7; TRBD1, the D gene given by the table, was not confirmed from the DNA. Both ends counted, the CDR3 spans 13 residues. CDR1 is LNHDA, CDR2 SQIVND, per germline (reference sequence). The CDR3 spells CASSSGRGTDQCL.

The chain uses TRBV2 and TRBJ1-1, with 9 bases matching TRBD1. J was trimmed by 4 bases and V by 6 bases; bases with no gene match: 9. In germline, CDR1 is SNHLY, CDR2 FYNNEI. The length of the CDR3 is 15 residues. CDR3 bases: TGTGCCAGCAGGGCTCGAACACAGGGGGCCACTGAAGCTTTCTTT. It is translated as CASRARTQGATEAFF. The full variable domain, its missing parts supplied by reference TRBV2 and TRBJ1-1, is EPEVTQTPSHQVTQMGQEVILRCVPISNHLYFYWYRQILGQKVEFLVSFYNNEISEKSEIFDDQFSVERPDGSNFTLKIRSTKLEDSAMYFCASRARTQGATEAFFGQGTRLTVV.

This clone has only one observation. The rearrangement links TRBV5-1 to TRBJ1-1, with D possibly TRBD1 on 5 matching bases. This CDR3 is 17 amino acids long. CDR1 and CDR2 from the germline V gene are SGHRS and YFSETQ. V lost 0 bases, J lost 0 bases, and 15 bases lay in between. CDR3 sequence reads: CASSLDQGSRMNTEAFF. DNA of the CDR3: TGCGCCAGCAGCTTGGACCAGGGTTCACGGATGAACACTGAAGCTTTCTTT.

This sequence joins TRBV27 and TRBJ2-1; 7 bases map to TRBD2. Germline CDR1 is MNHEY and CDR2 is SMNVEV (reference sequence). V dropped 4 bases and J dropped 9; count of bases not matched to a gene: 6. This CDR3 is 13 amino acids long. The CDR3 sequence is CASSWGGKVEQFF. CDR3 bases: TGTGCCAGCAGTTGGGGGGGAAAGGTTGAGCAGTTCTTC.

This chain links TRBV28 with TRBJ1-2, with unresolved D. The germline V and J ends were trimmed by 5 bases and 2 bases, with 15 bases remaining between them. This CDR3 has 15 amino acids. CDR1 and CDR2 from the germline V gene are MDHEN and SYDVKM. CDR3 coding DNA: TGTGCCAGCAGTCTCGCAACAGCCTCAAACTATGGCTACACCTTC. It yields the protein CASSLATASNYGYTF.